What follows is one T cell receptor (beta chain) and its context. Trimming took 3 bases from V and 3 from J; bases not matched to a gene: 5. CDR1 SQVTM and CDR2 ANQGSEA come from the germline V gene. The CDR3 sequence is 14 residues long. This record belongs to a study of blood T cell repertoires in COVID-19. Clones were sequenced by immunoSEQ multiplex PCR, and TCRdb holds only the in-frame ones, with some missing. The sample includes over 120,000 clones, about 80% of them seen just once. Source material: peripheral blood. This clonotype was obtained from a woman of 80 years or more with acute or convalescent COVID-19. The genes are TRBV29-1 and TRBJ2-5, with 9 bases matching TRBD2. CDR3 sequence reads: CSVERGGGEETQYF. CDR3 coding DNA: TGCAGCGTTGAGCGGGGGGGAGGGGAAGAGACCCAGTACTTC.